Below, one T cell receptor beta chain is given with its context. Its antigen is as yet unknown. The data originate from a study of shared clonotypes between healthy human individuals. Across the whole study: Three plates were used per donor for CD4 naive, three for CD4 memory, two for CD8 naive and one for CD8 memory. Broader study findings: The study found roughly 5% of naive CD4 clonotypes shared across four donors. Naive subsets generally exceeded memory subsets in estimated richness.

The J segment lost 7 bases and the V segment lost 4 bases, leaving 13 bases of the junction unmatched. This CDR3 contains 16 residues. The germline CDR1 and CDR2 sequences are PRHDT and FYEKMQ (reference sequence). TCRdb keeps only in-frame clones here, not all; method: immunoSEQ multiplex PCR. Of roughly 1,800,000 clones in the sample, just under 95% were seen once. The naive CD8 subset, CD45RO-negative cells positively selected for CCR7, excluded terminally differentiated effector memory CD45RA+ cells. The healthy adult donors were HIV-negative and reported no recent acute infections or vaccinations.

The receptor was isolated from a young man in good health. The sequenced sample consisted of naive CD8+ T cells sorted from blood. V and J are TRBV13 and TRBJ2-7; 10 bases align to TRBD1. This chain's CDR3 is CASSSQTGGYIEEQYF. The CDR3 DNA reads TGTGCCAGCAGCTCACAGACAGGGGGCTATATTGAGGAGCAGTACTTC.